This TCR beta chain was found in a study of response to subunit inactivated influenza vaccine listed by TCRdb under 2018. Study-level background: To follow how T cells responded to a trivalent subunit inactivated influenza vaccine, the researchers relied on deep quantitative profiling of the T cell receptor repertoire.

This clonotype was recorded a few times. This clone's antigen is unknown. Base qualities are not at hand, and no much larger clone is one base apart. Libraries were constructed by RT-PCR. Sequencing took place on an Illumina HiSeq 2500. TCRdb passed the public sequencing reads through fastp at Q25 and MiXCR, retaining productive beta sequences. A single entry per CDR3 protein holds the most common genes and DNA from its merged rows. This sample comprises around 170,000 distinct CDR3 sequences, approximately 11% of them detected only once. The ten largest account for around 35% of the sample. The paper as a whole reports these results and caveats: According to the authors, only a limited number of new T cells may be recruited by each seasonal influenza vaccination.

The germline V gene (reference sequence) gives CDR1 as SEHNR and CDR2 as FQNEAQ. The CDR3 starts with the cysteine, ends with the phenylalanine, and has 12 residues. Here the CDR3 DNA is all that survives: 36 bases in frame from base 1. The V and J ends are trimmed by 6 bases and 3 bases, leaving 3 bases between them. This specimen was CD8+ T cells sorted from PBMCs, taken around 25 months after vaccination. This receptor was taken from a man aged 50 to 69 who received an inactivated influenza vaccine. Donor details come from another sample of the same person, matched by shared clones. Recombination joined TRBV7-9 with TRBJ2-6, with an unclear D gene assignment. This receptor carries the CDR3 CASSLGANVLTF. The DNA is as follows: TGTGCCAGCAGTCTTGGGGCCAACGTCCTGACTTTC.